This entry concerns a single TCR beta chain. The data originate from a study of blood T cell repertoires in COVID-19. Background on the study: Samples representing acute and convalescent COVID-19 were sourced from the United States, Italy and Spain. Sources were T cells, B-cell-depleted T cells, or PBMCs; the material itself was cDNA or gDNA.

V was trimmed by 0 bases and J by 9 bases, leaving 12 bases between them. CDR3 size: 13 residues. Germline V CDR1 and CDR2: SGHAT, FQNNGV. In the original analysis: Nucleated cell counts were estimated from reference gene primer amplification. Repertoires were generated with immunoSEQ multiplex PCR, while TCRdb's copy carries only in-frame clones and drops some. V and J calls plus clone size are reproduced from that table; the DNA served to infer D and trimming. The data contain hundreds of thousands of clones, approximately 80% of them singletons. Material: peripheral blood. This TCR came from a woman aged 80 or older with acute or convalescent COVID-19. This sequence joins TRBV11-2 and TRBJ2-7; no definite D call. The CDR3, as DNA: TGTGCCAGCAGCTTAGACGTCCAGTTTCGGCAGTACTTC. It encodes CASSLDVQFRQYF. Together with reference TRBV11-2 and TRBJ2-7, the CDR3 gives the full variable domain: EAGVAQSPRYKIIEKRQSVAFWCNPISGHATLYWYQQILGQGPKLLIQFQNNGVVDDSQLPKDRFSAERLKGVDSTLKIQPAKLEDSAVYLCASSLDVQFRQYFGPGTRLTVT.